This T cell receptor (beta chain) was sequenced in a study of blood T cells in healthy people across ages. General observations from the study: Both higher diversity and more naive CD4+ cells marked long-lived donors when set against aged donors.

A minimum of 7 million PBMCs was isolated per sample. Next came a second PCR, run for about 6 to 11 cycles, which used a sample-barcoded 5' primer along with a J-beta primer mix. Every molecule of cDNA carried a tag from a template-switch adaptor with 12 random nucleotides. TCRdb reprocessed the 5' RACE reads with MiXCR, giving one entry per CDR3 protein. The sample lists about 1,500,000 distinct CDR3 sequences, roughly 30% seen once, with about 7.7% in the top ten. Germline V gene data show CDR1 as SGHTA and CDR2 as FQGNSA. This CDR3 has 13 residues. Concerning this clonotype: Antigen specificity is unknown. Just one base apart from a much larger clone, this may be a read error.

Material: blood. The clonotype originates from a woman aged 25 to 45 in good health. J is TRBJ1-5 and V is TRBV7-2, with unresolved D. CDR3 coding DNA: TGTGTCAGCAGTCGGAGCCGCAATCAGCCCCAGCATTTT. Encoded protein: CVSSRSRNQPQHF.